The 30 T cell receptor beta chains listed next were all sequenced from one sample in a study of T cell repertoires in cytomegalovirus infection (dated 2019 in TCRdb). Instrument used: Illumina HiSeq 1500. TCRdb took the public reads, trimmed them with fastp at Q25, ran MiXCR for clone calling and kept in-frame beta chains. Each CDR3 protein appears once, grouped with its most common genes and DNA. In all, the sample holds 200,000 to 250,000 distinct CDR3 sequences, and roughly 23% of those were seen once. In total, the top ten clones hold 15% to 20% of the sample. The sample comprised CD8+ T cells from PBMCs. The source of these receptors is a human donor in good health (CMV status not recorded). Some clones in this sample may be carry-over from other donors' samples.

The chain carries TRBV15 and TRBJ1-3, with D possibly TRBD1 on 5 matching bases. With 0 bases removed from V and 2 bases from J, the gap between germline ends came to 11 bases. CDR1 is LNHNV, CDR2 YYDKDF, per germline (reference sequence). The CDR3 length is 16 residues. The CDR3: CATSRDPTAAGNTIYF. CDR3 sequence (DNA): TGTGCCACCAGCAGAGATCCGACAGCCGCTGGAAACACCATATATTTT.

In this sample, this clonotype turned up a few times. The genes are TRBV20-1 and TRBJ2-1; D not resolved. This CDR3 region has 14 residues. The V end lost 4 bases, the J end lost 4 bases, and 14 bases lay between the germline ends. Per germline, CDR1 DFQATT and CDR2 SNEGSKA (reference sequence). CDR3 in DNA: TGCAGTGCTACCCCTACCCTTACTTACAATGAGCAGTTCTTC. It specifies CSATPTLTYNEQFF.

This clonotype was seen at least ten times. This rearrangement joins TRBV11-2 to TRBJ2-5; no clear D. Germline-derived CDR1 and CDR2 are SGHAT and FQNNGV. CDR3 length: 16 residues. Trimming left V 1 base short and J 5 bases short, with 17 bases between. CDR3 nucleotides: TGTGCCAGCAGCTTAGGAATCCTCCTGGCCCGTGAGACCCAGTACTTC. It yields the protein CASSLGILLARETQYF. The complete variable domain, with remaining parts taken from reference TRBV11-2 and TRBJ2-5, reads EAGVAQSPRYKIIEKRQSVAFWCNPISGHATLYWYQQILGQGPKLLIQFQNNGVVDDSQLPKDRFSAERLKGVDSTLKIQPAKLEDSAVYLCASSLGILLARETQYFGPGTRLLVL.

The genes are TRBV12-3 or TRBV12-4 and TRBJ1-1; D perhaps matches TRBD1 (5 bases). The CDR3 runs 12 residues. V was trimmed by 6 bases and J by 8 bases, leaving 13 bases between them. In DNA, the CDR3 is TGTGCCAGCAGGGGGGGGGGTGTAGAAGCTTTCTTT. It specifies CASRGGGVEAFF.

The chain joins TRBV2 to TRBJ1-2, with TRBD1 as a possible D gene (5 bases). The CDR3 length is 10 residues. The germline CDR1 and CDR2 sequences are SNHLY and FYNNEI. Trimming pared 10 bases from V and 5 bases from J, leaving 8 bases between. CDR3 DNA: TGTGCCACCCAGGGTTATGGCTACACCTTC. Translating it yields CATQGYGYTF.

Only a few counts were recorded for this clonotype. CDR3 loop: CASSLVLTNEKLFF. The CDR3 coding sequence is TGTGCCAGCAGCTTAGTGCTCACTAATGAAAAACTGTTTTTT. This chain links TRBV7-8 with TRBJ1-4; no clear D gene. Germline lookup yields CDR1 SGHVS and CDR2 FQNEAQ. This CDR3 region has 14 residues. The germline V and J ends were trimmed by 1 base and 2 bases, with 5 bases remaining between them.

This clonotype has just a few counts. The chain joins TRBV5-5 to TRBJ1-4; weak D call: TRBD1 (5 bases). The CDR3 is 15 amino acids. Germline V CDR1 and CDR2: SGHKS, YYEKEE (reference sequence). V lost 2 bases and J lost 5, with 13 bases in between. CDR3 protein: CASSFGGNSNEKLFF. For the CDR3, the DNA is TGTGCCAGCAGCTTCGGGGGAAATTCGAATGAAAAACTGTTTTTT.

In this sample, this clonotype turned up many times. The chain employs TRBV7-2 and TRBJ1-4; D is ambiguous. This CDR3 comprises 13 residues. V was clipped by 3 bases and J by 12 bases, with 14 bases between them. Germline lookup yields CDR1 SGHTA and CDR2 FQGNSA. The CDR3: CASSLEWGSELFF. The CDR3 region has the DNA TGTGCCAGCAGCTTGGAATGGGGATCGGAACTGTTTTTT.

This clonotype was observed a few times. V is TRBV28 and J is TRBJ2-5, with 7 bases identical to TRBD1. Unmatched junction bases numbered 8, after V lost 9 bases and J lost 4 bases. The CDR3 covers 13 residues. Germline CDR1 reads MDHEN; CDR2 reads SYDVKM. CDR3 region: CASQDRLGETQYF. The CDR3 nucleotides read TGTGCCAGTCAGGACAGGCTGGGAGAGACCCAGTACTTC.

This clonotype was counted at least ten times. The J gene is TRBJ2-1, the V gene TRBV7-2; weak D call: TRBD1 (6 bases). The germline CDR1 and CDR2 sequences are SGHTA and FQGNSA. This CDR3 has 13 amino acids. Trimming shortened V by 5 bases and J by 8 bases, and 13 bases separated the two germline ends. The CDR3 DNA reads as TGTGCCAGCAGCCCAGCAGGGGTCCATGAGCAGTTCTTC. This gives the protein CASSPAGVHEQFF.

The chain employs TRBV25-1 and TRBJ1-2, with D uncertain. The germline gives CDR1 MGHDK, CDR2 SYGVNS. Trimming stripped 0 bases from V and 7 bases from J, with 9 bases between. This CDR3 is built from 13 residues. CDR3 residues: CASSEYGDPGYTF. The CDR3 coding sequence is TGTGCCAGCAGTGAATATGGGGATCCTGGCTACACCTTC.

This clonotype was picked up many times. V usage is TRBV20-1 and J usage is TRBJ2-5; D might be TRBD2 (6 bases). V gave up 6 bases and J gave up 2 bases, with 19 bases separating them. CDR1 and CDR2 from the germline V gene are DFQATT and SNEGSKA (reference sequence). The CDR3 length is 15 residues. The DNA for the CDR3 is TGCAGTGCCACAAATCTGGCGGGGACTCAAGAGACCCAGTACTTC. Translated, it gives CSATNLAGTQETQYF.

The chain recombines TRBV27 with TRBJ2-7, with a tentative D call TRBD1 (6 bases). The CDR3 has 13 residues. CDR1 is MNHEY, CDR2 SMNVEV, per germline (reference sequence). Deletions cut 0 bases from V and 7 bases from J, with 10 bases between. CDR3: CASSLSIQGEQYF. CDR3 bases: TGTGCCAGCAGTTTATCGATACAGGGAGAGCAGTACTTC.

A few counts support this clonotype. This sequence joins TRBV7-6 and TRBJ2-1, with 15 bases matching TRBD2. The CDR3 is 18 amino acids. Germline CDR1 and CDR2: SGHVS and FNYEAQ. The junction had 5 bases not matched to a gene; V was cut back by 5 bases and J by 0 bases. The CDR3 DNA sequence: TGTGCCAGCAGCCCCGGGACTAGCGGGGGGAGCTCCTACAATGAGCAGTTCTTC. Protein sequence: CASSPGTSGGSSYNEQFF.

The chain has TRBV5-5 and TRBJ1-5; D call uncertain. Trimming removed 1 base from V and 5 bases from J, with 10 bases in between. Germline lookup yields CDR1 SGHKS and CDR2 YYEKEE (reference sequence). The CDR3 sequence is 14 residues long. Here the CDR3 reads CASSLSDIYQPQHF. Here the CDR3 DNA reads TGTGCCAGCAGCTTGTCAGACATCTATCAGCCCCAGCATTTT.

This clonotype was detected many times. The chain couples TRBV25-1 to TRBJ1-1; 7 nucleotides agree with TRBD1. The ends lost 3 bases at V and 5 bases at J; junction bases unmatched: 6. Germline V gene lookup returns CDR1 MGHDK and CDR2 SYGVNS. This CDR3 contains 14 residues. In DNA, the CDR3 is TGTGCCAGCAGTGAGGGGACAGCCTTTACTGAAGCTTTCTTT. It encodes CASSEGTAFTEAFF.

This clonotype occurred a few times. The J gene is TRBJ2-3, the V gene TRBV7-2; D is undetermined. Deletions cut 6 bases from V and 1 base from J, with 20 bases between. Looked up from germline, CDR1 is SGHTA and CDR2 is FQGNSA. CDR3 size: 17 residues. Written as DNA, the CDR3 is TGTGCCAGCAGGTCTGCGGTTCCTGAGCTACGCACAGATACGCAGTATTTT. Its protein is CASRSAVPELRTDTQYF.

This clonotype was found many times. The chain is built from TRBV20-1 and TRBJ1-1, with D possibly matching TRBD1 (5 bases). Germline CDR1 reads DFQATT; CDR2 reads SNEGSKA (reference sequence). CDR3 length: 16 amino acids. V was clipped by 0 bases and J by 5 bases, with 19 bases between them. CDR3 amino acids: CSARDPKGEVPTEAFF. DNA for the CDR3: TGCAGTGCTAGAGACCCAAAAGGGGAAGTGCCTACTGAAGCTTTCTTT.

This rearrangement joins TRBV5-6 to TRBJ2-2; D possibly corresponds to TRBD2 (5 bases). Germline V gene sequence: CDR1 SGHDT, CDR2 YYEEEE. Trimming left V 0 bases short and J 6 bases short, with 9 bases between. The CDR3 has 14 residues. CDR3: CASSLDRGAGELFF. As DNA, the CDR3 is TGTGCCAGCAGCTTGGATCGGGGAGCCGGGGAGCTGTTTTTT.

The chain is built from TRBV5-5 and TRBJ1-1; D gene uncertain. From germline, CDR1 is SGHKS and CDR2 YYEKEE (reference sequence). The CDR3 is made up of 17 amino acids. V was clipped by 1 base and J by 1 base, with 17 bases between them. This CDR3 is CASSLRPTDGPNTEAFF. The CDR3 DNA reads as TGTGCCAGCAGCTTGAGGCCGACCGACGGACCGAACACTGAAGCTTTCTTT.

This clonotype came up a few times. The V gene is TRBV14, the J gene TRBJ2-3; maybe TRBD2 (6 bases). CDR3 size: 16 residues. From germline, CDR1 is SGHDN and CDR2 FVKESK. Trimming removed 1 base at V and 1 base at J, with 12 bases between. The CDR3 loop is CASSQGSGLGTDTQYF. In DNA, the CDR3 is TGTGCCAGCAGCCAAGGTTCGGGACTTGGCACAGATACGCAGTATTTT.

The genes are TRBV12-3 or TRBV12-4 and TRBJ2-3; 7 bases fit TRBD2. V dropped 2 bases and J dropped 4; count of bases not matched to a gene: 0. The CDR3 is 13 amino acids. CDR3 amino acids: CASSLLAADTQYF. The CDR3, as DNA: TGTGCCAGCAGTTTACTAGCGGCAGATACGCAGTATTTT.

The V and J genes are TRBV6-5 and TRBJ1-2; 10 bases align to TRBD1. CDR3 length: 15 residues. Looked up from germline, CDR1 is MNHEY and CDR2 is SVGAGI. V lost 2 bases, J lost 6 bases, and 6 bases stayed unmatched. The CDR3 sequence is CASSYDAGTGDGYTF. The CDR3 coding sequence is TGTGCCAGCAGTTACGACGCCGGGACAGGGGATGGCTACACCTTC.

The V and J genes are TRBV4-1 and TRBJ2-5; D uncertain. V gave up 6 bases and J gave up 4 bases, with 18 bases separating them. This CDR3 is built from 15 residues. Per germline, CDR1 MGHRA and CDR2 YSYEKL. In nucleotides, the CDR3 is TGCGCCAGCAGTTCCCGGAGTGGGGTTGGAGAGACCCAGTACTTC. Its translation: CASSSRSGVGETQYF.

The rearrangement uses TRBV6-1 and TRBJ2-7, with 8 bases matching TRBD1. V trimming: 3 bases; J trimming: 0 bases; junction bases outside the gene matches: 7. The CDR3 has 16 residues. Germline V gives CDR1 MNHNS, CDR2 SASEGT. CDR3 sequence reads: CASSDLRQGLSYEQYF. Written as DNA, the CDR3 is TGTGCCAGCAGTGACCTTCGACAGGGGCTCTCCTACGAGCAGTACTTC.

Of note for this clonotype: Given a much more abundant clone one base away, this may be a read error. The chain joins TRBV18 to TRBJ2-2, with D possibly matching TRBD1 (6 bases). Trimming removed 7 bases at V and 6 bases at J, with 15 bases between. CDR1 KGHSH and CDR2 LQKENI come from the germline V gene. The CDR3 is 14 amino acids. Written as DNA, the CDR3 is TGTGCCAGCTTAACAGGGATCGTGGCCGGGGAGCTGTTTTTT. Its translation is CASLTGIVAGELFF.

This clonotype was seen many times. The chain employs TRBV27 and TRBJ2-1, with TRBD2 identical over 11 bases. Losses at the gene ends were 5 bases for V and 2 bases for J; bases not matched to a gene: 8. Germline V gives CDR1 MNHEY, CDR2 SMNVEV (reference sequence). The CDR3 has 17 residues. The CDR3 DNA follows: TGTGCCAGCAGTCCCCTCACTAGCGGGGGTACCTACAATGAGCAGTTCTTC. This gives the protein CASSPLTSGGTYNEQFF.

The chain uses TRBV12-3 or TRBV12-4 and TRBJ2-7; 10 nucleotides align to TRBD2. The CDR3 consists of 14 residues. V shed 7 bases, J shed 2 bases, and the junction held 5 bases outside the gene matches. CDR3 DNA: TGTGCCAGCACCCTTAGCGGGGGGACCTACGAGCAGTACTTC. It codes for CASTLSGGTYEQYF.

This clonotype is classed as medium-sized. This chain connects TRBV7-9 to TRBJ1-5; D is unclear. The CDR3 is 12 residues long. Trimming removed 2 bases from V and 3 bases from J, with 2 bases in between. Germline CDR1 is SEHNR and CDR2 is FQNEAQ (reference sequence). CDR3 sequence (DNA): TGTGCCAGCAGCTTAATCAATCAGCCCCAGCATTTT. Amino acids: CASSLINQPQHF.

The chain combines TRBV6-2 or TRBV6-3 with TRBJ2-7; D is unclear. CDR3 length equals 13 residues. Germline V CDR1 and CDR2: MNHEY, SVGEGT. Trimming stripped 0 bases from V and 3 bases from J, with 6 bases between. The CDR3 protein is CASSYSRLYEQYF. The CDR3 DNA reads as TGTGCCAGCAGTTACTCGCGACTCTACGAGCAGTACTTC.